Below, 27 T cell receptor beta chains from the same sample are listed, as sequenced in a study of cytomegalovirus exposure and HLA in healthy donors. Researchers ran the PCR with 60 Vbeta and 13 Jbeta primers. Profiling relied on immunoSEQ multiplex PCR, and the TCRdb table lists in-frame clones only, not all of them. There are about 140,000 clones in the sample; around 75% occur only once, and roughly 1.8% lies in the top ten. Sample: PBMCs. Receptors originate from a woman in her thirties or forties in good health and CMV-seronegative.

The chain recombines TRBV28 with TRBJ1-2; D is possibly TRBD1 (5 bases). V lost 8 bases and J lost 4, with 20 bases in between. The germline V gene has CDR1 MDHEN and CDR2 SYDVKM. The CDR3 runs to 15 residues. CDR3 sequence reads: CASAVRGTASYGYTF. The DNA of the CDR3 is TGTGCCAGCGCCGTACGGGGGACCGCTTCCTATGGCTACACCTTC.

V and J are TRBV6-1 and TRBJ1-1; D call uncertain. CDR1 and CDR2 from the germline V gene are MNHNS and SASEGT. The CDR3 is 14 residues long. V was cut by 5 bases and J by 5 bases, with 15 bases left in between. The CDR3, as DNA: TGTGCCAGCAGTTATGGTCAGCGGGGAACTGAAGCTTTCTTT. It specifies CASSYGQRGTEAFF.

The chain is built from TRBV27 and TRBJ1-6, with TRBD1 identical over 10 bases. Per the germline V gene, CDR1 is MNHEY and CDR2 is SMNVEV (reference sequence). This CDR3 is built from 14 residues. The ends lost 5 bases at V and 8 bases at J; junction bases unmatched: 3. CDR3 protein: CASSRGQGHSPLHF. In DNA, the CDR3 is TGTGCCAGCAGTAGGGGACAGGGGCATTCACCCCTCCACTTT.

This clone was observed a single time. The CDR3: CASSVGLAVKKELFF. DNA of the CDR3: TGTGCCAGCAGTGTGGGACTAGCGGTTAAAAAGGAGCTGTTTTTT. V is TRBV6-1 and J is TRBJ2-2; 11 nucleotides align to TRBD2. Germline V gene sequence: CDR1 MNHNS, CDR2 SASEGT. Losses at the gene ends were 4 bases for V and 10 bases for J; bases not matched to a gene: 8. The CDR3 runs to 15 residues.

The chain is built from TRBV5-1 and TRBJ2-5, with no clear D. Germline V gene sequence: CDR1 SGHRS, CDR2 YFSETQ. This CDR3 has 11 amino acids. Trimming cost V 2 bases and J 5 bases, with 4 bases left between them. CDR3 protein: CASSFVETQYF. Here the CDR3 DNA reads TGCGCCAGCAGCTTCGTGGAGACCCAGTACTTC.

V gene TRBV9 combines with J gene TRBJ1-1; unclear D gene. The germline V gene encodes CDR1 SGDLS and CDR2 YYNGEE. There are 12 residues in the CDR3. V was shortened by 3 bases and J by 5 bases, with 8 bases between the two germline ends. CDR3 nucleotides: TGTGCCAGCAGCGCCTCGGGGACTGAAGCTTTCTTT. Translating it yields CASSASGTEAFF. Variable domain in full (rest from reference TRBV9 and TRBJ1-1): DSGVTQTPKHLITATGQRVTLRCSPRSGDLSVYWYQQSLDQGLQFLIQYYNGEERAKGNILERFSAQQFPDLHSELNLSSLELGDSALYFCASSASGTEAFFGQGTRLTVV.

V usage is TRBV6-5 and J usage is TRBJ2-7; D call uncertain. CDR1 and CDR2 from the germline V gene are MNHEY and SVGAGI. V shed 5 bases and J shed 3 bases, with 14 bases lying between them. This CDR3 contains 14 residues. CDR3 sequence reads: CASSPPSPFYEQYF. DNA of the CDR3: TGTGCCAGCAGTCCCCCGAGCCCTTTCTACGAGCAGTACTTC.

The table lists this clone with a count of one. J is TRBJ2-2 and V is TRBV19, with 9 nucleotides matching TRBD1. The CDR3 sequence is 18 residues long. With V trimmed by 6 bases and J by 6 bases, 17 bases remained unmatched. Germline V gives CDR1 LNHDA, CDR2 SQIVND (reference sequence). CDR3 amino acids: CASRAWGLGQGYAGELFF. The CDR3 DNA sequence: TGTGCCAGTAGGGCTTGGGGGTTAGGACAGGGGTACGCCGGGGAGCTGTTTTTT.

The chain couples TRBV10-1 to TRBJ2-1; tentative D call: TRBD1 (5 bases). The CDR3 contains 14 residues. V dropped 3 bases and J dropped 9 bases, with 15 bases sitting between them. CDR1 WNHNN and CDR2 SYGVQD come from the germline V gene (reference sequence). This CDR3 reads CASSEAGIEGEQFF. In nucleotides, the CDR3 is TGCGCCAGCAGTGAAGCAGGGATTGAAGGTGAGCAGTTCTTC.

As DNA, the CDR3 is TGTGCCAGCAGTTTAGGGACTAGCGGGAGGAGGGCCGAGCAGTACTTC. Its protein product is CASSLGTSGRRAEQYF. The V and J genes are TRBV27 and TRBJ2-7, with 15 bases lining up with TRBD2. V was pared by 2 bases and J by 6 bases, with 5 bases of the junction left unmatched. This CDR3 spans 16 amino acids. Per germline, CDR1 MNHEY and CDR2 SMNVEV (reference sequence).

J is TRBJ2-7 and V is TRBV10-2; 8 bases agree with TRBD1. There are 13 residues in the CDR3. From germline, CDR1 is WSHSY and CDR2 SAAADI. The V gene end was trimmed by 8 bases and the J gene end by 8 bases; junction bases not matched to a gene: 11. The CDR3 loop reads CASSGGGPDQQYF. CDR3 DNA: TGCGCCAGCTCAGGGGGCGGACCAGATCAGCAGTACTTC.

The J gene is TRBJ1-5, the V gene TRBV2; D is ambiguous. The length of the CDR3 is 14 residues. V lost 0 bases and J 5 bases, leaving 8 bases between the germline ends. CDR1 and CDR2 (germline): SNHLY, FYNNEI. DNA of the CDR3: TGTGCCAGCAGTGAAGCGCTTGGAGATCAGCCCCAGCATTTT. Translated: CASSEALGDQPQHF. Based on the CDR3 plus reference TRBV2 and TRBJ1-5, the full variable domain is EPEVTQTPSHQVTQMGQEVILRCVPISNHLYFYWYRQILGQKVEFLVSFYNNEISEKSEIFDDQFSVERPDGSNFTLKIRSTKLEDSAMYFCASSEALGDQPQHFGDGTRLSIL.

The CDR3 sequence: CASSETGAGDTQYF. CDR3 bases: TGTGCCAGCAGTGAGACAGGGGCGGGGGATACGCAGTATTTT. The chain carries TRBV6-1 and TRBJ2-3; 8 nucleotides line up with TRBD1. The CDR3 covers 14 residues. Germline-derived CDR1 and CDR2 are MNHNS and SASEGT. Trimming took 3 bases from V and 6 from J; bases not matched to a gene: 5.

The J gene is TRBJ2-1, the V gene TRBV2, with 15 bases aligning to TRBD2. The CDR3 has 17 residues. Trimming removed 6 bases from V and 4 bases from J; junction bases left unmatched: 7. The germline CDR1 and CDR2 sequences are SNHLY and FYNNEI. CDR3 DNA sequence: TGTGCCAGCAGGAAGGGGACTAGCGGGGGGCGGTACAATGAGCAGTTCTTC. This codes for CASRKGTSGGRYNEQFF.

The chain links TRBV29-1 to TRBJ1-2; possibly TRBD1 for D (6 bases). Germline V CDR1 and CDR2: SQVTM, ANQGSEA. The CDR3 runs 13 residues. The ends were cut back, 7 bases at V and 4 bases at J, with 16 bases in the middle. The CDR3 DNA follows: TGCAGCGGAACCTCCGGGACAAGCTATGGCTACACCTTC. It specifies CSGTSGTSYGYTF.

The rearrangement uses TRBV19 and TRBJ2-3; a weak D match, TRBD2 (5 bases). Germline loops: CDR1 LNHDA, CDR2 SQIVND (reference sequence). This CDR3 has 16 residues. Trimming took off 4 bases at V and 1 base at J, with 15 bases between the two ends. The CDR3 DNA is TGTGCCAGTAGTACCCTGGGGAGCCAGGGCACAGATACGCAGTATTTT. This gives the protein CASSTLGSQGTDTQYF. Looking up the rest from reference TRBV19 and TRBJ2-3 gives the full variable domain: DGGITQSPKYLFRKEGQNVTLSCEQNLNHDAMYWYRQDPGQGLRLIYYSQIVNDFQKGDIAEGYSVSREKKESFPLTVTSAQKNPTAFYLCASSTLGSQGTDTQYFGPGTRLTVL.

The rearrangement links TRBV6-6 to TRBJ2-7; TRBD2 might be the D (6 bases). CDR1 and CDR2 (germline): MNHNY, SVGAGI (reference sequence). Trimming took 10 bases from V and 2 from J, leaving 15 bases between them. There are 13 residues in the CDR3. Here the CDR3 reads CATTTSEPYEQYF. The CDR3 nucleotides are TGTGCCACCACGACTAGTGAACCCTACGAGCAGTACTTC.

The CDR3 sequence is CASSLGTSEHYNEQFF. As DNA, the CDR3 is TGTGCCAGCAGCTTAGGGACTAGCGAACATTACAATGAGCAGTTCTTC. This chain links TRBV13 with TRBJ2-1; TRBD2 matches at 8 bases. The V and J ends lost 0 bases and 4 bases, in that order; junction bases with no gene match: 5. The CDR3 extends over 16 amino acids. Per germline, CDR1 PRHDT and CDR2 FYEKMQ (reference sequence). Together with reference TRBV13 and TRBJ2-1, the CDR3 gives the full variable domain: AAGVIQSPRHLIKEKRETATLKCYPIPRHDTVYWYQQGPGQDPQFLISFYEKMQSDKGSIPDRFSAQQFSDYHSELNMSSLELGDSALYFCASSLGTSEHYNEQFFGPGTRLTVL.

J is TRBJ2-1 and V is TRBV18, with TRBD2 matching over 8 bases. With 4 bases clipped from V and 7 bases from J, the junction kept 9 bases outside the gene matches. The CDR3 runs 15 residues. Germline CDR1 and CDR2: KGHSH and LQKENI. CDR3 nucleotide sequence: TGTGCCAGCTCACAATCCGGGACTAGTGTTAATGAGCAGTTCTTC. This gives the protein CASSQSGTSVNEQFF.

This clone turned up a few times. Written as DNA, the CDR3 is TGTGCCAGCAGGAGGGAATACGAGCAGTACTTC. This translates into CASRREYEQYF. The chain joins TRBV28 to TRBJ2-7; D may be TRBD2 (5 bases). This CDR3 contains 11 residues. CDR1 is MDHEN and CDR2 is SYDVKM in the germline V gene. V lost 6 bases, J lost 4 bases, and 7 bases lay in between.

The chain is built from TRBV13 and TRBJ1-3, with a possible D match to TRBD1 (6 bases). The CDR3 is made up of 17 amino acids. Trimming left V 2 bases short and J 5 bases short, with 19 bases between. The germline CDR1 and CDR2 sequences are PRHDT and FYEKMQ (reference sequence). CDR3 sequence (DNA): TGTGCCAGCAGCTTATCAGCCTTGGGAGGGGGGCGAAACACCATATATTTT. As protein: CASSLSALGGGRNTIYF.

V gene TRBV27 combines with J gene TRBJ2-1; no reliable D call. This CDR3 is 16 amino acids long. Germline-derived CDR1 and CDR2 are MNHEY and SMNVEV (reference sequence). V lost 1 base and J 4 bases, leaving 14 bases between the germline ends. This CDR3 is CASSLFSQNMYNEQFF. CDR3 DNA: TGTGCCAGCAGTTTATTTTCTCAGAATATGTACAATGAGCAGTTCTTC.

The chain uses TRBV19 and TRBJ1-2; tentatively, D is TRBD1 (5 bases). V shed 4 bases and J shed 3 bases, with 9 bases lying between them. The CDR3 has 13 residues. Germline V gene data show CDR1 as LNHDA and CDR2 as SQIVND (reference sequence). CDR3 coding DNA: TGTGCCAGTAGTAACCGGGGGGACTATGGCTACACCTTC. Its protein product is CASSNRGDYGYTF.

The J gene is TRBJ1-5, the V gene TRBV2; 7 bases agree with TRBD1. Looked up from germline, CDR1 is SNHLY and CDR2 is FYNNEI. V shed 5 bases and J 2 bases; nucleotides not matched to a gene: 3. The CDR3 has 14 amino acids. The CDR3 loop reads CASSSDRGNQPQHF. DNA for the CDR3: TGTGCCAGCAGTTCCGACAGGGGCAATCAGCCCCAGCATTTT.

CDR3 bases: TGTGCCAGCAGTGGGGGCAGAAGCAATCAGCCCCAGCATTTT. Amino acid sequence: CASSGGRSNQPQHF. The chain carries TRBV6-5 and TRBJ1-5; tentative D call: TRBD1 (6 bases). The V and J ends lost 5 bases and 1 base respectively, with 9 bases between them. CDR1 is MNHEY, CDR2 SVGAGI, per germline. This CDR3 contains 14 residues.

A remark on this clone: The CDR3 does not end in the conserved phenylalanine or tryptophan, so this is likely a read error. The gene calls are TRBV5-1 and TRBJ1-6, with 9 bases identical to TRBD1. The V gene's germline CDR1 is SGHRS and CDR2 YFSETQ. The CDR3 length is 14 residues. V lost 5 bases to trimming and J lost 14 bases; unmatched junction nucleotides: 11. CDR3 protein: CASSISGQGKTLHI. The CDR3 DNA reads TGCGCCAGCAGTATTTCGGGACAGGGTAAAACCCTCCACATT.

The chain links TRBV11-2 to TRBJ2-3; 9 positions match TRBD1. Trimming at V came to 3 bases and at J to 2 bases, leaving 6 bases not matched to a gene. CDR1 and CDR2 (germline): SGHAT, FQNNGV. The CDR3 runs to 16 residues. The CDR3 nucleotides read TGTGCCAGCAGCTTGGGGGGACAGGGATTCACAGATACGCAGTATTTT. Residues: CASSLGGQGFTDTQYF.